This T cell receptor beta chain was retrieved from a study of blood T cell repertoires in COVID-19. CDR3 size: 19 residues. Unmatched junction bases numbered 15, after V lost 5 bases and J lost 1 base. Germline loops: CDR1 LNHDA, CDR2 SQIVND (reference sequence). Under the authors' procedure: Nucleated cell number was recorded as an estimate derived from reference gene primer amplification. Here immunoSEQ multiplex PCR was the method, and the copy in TCRdb shows in-frame clones only, minus some. D and trimming come from the DNA, and the V and J calls and clone size come from that table. This sample has over 350,000 clones, with 70% to 90% found just once.

The receptor was isolated from a woman aged 25 to 39 with active or convalescent COVID-19. The chain has TRBV19 and TRBJ2-1, with 9 bases identical to TRBD2. The sequenced material came from peripheral blood. Here the CDR3 DNA reads TGTGCCAGTAGTTCTTACTCTGATAGCGGGGGTTTTTCCTACAATGAGCAGTTCTTC. This sequence encodes CASSSYSDSGGFSYNEQFF.